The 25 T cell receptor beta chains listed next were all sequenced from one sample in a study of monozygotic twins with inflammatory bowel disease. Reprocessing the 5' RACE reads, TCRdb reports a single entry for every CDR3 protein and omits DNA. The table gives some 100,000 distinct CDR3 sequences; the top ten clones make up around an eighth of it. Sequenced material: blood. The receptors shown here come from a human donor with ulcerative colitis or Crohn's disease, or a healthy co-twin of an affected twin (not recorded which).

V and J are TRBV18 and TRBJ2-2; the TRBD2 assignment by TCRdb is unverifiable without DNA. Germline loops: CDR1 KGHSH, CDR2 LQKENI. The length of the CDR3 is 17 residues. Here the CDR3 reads CASSPLTIAANTGELFF.

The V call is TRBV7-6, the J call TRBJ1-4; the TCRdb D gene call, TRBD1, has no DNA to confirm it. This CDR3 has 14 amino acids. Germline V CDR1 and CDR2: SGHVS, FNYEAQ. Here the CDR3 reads CASSRQGAGEKLFF.

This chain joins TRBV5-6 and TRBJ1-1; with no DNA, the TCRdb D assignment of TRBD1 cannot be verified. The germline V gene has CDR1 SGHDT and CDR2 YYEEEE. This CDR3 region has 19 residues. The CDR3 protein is CASSLGSNRFITRGTEAFF.

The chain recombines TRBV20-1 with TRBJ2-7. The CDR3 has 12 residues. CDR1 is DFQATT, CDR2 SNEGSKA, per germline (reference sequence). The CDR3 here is CSARTDSYEQYF.

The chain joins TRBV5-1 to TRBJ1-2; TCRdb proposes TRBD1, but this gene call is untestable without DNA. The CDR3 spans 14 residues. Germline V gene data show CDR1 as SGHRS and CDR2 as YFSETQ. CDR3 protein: CASSLEATGDGYTF.

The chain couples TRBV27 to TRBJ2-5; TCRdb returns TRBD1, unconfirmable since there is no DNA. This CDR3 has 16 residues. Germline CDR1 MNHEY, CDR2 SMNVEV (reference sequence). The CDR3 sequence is CASSLSIGQGQETQYF.

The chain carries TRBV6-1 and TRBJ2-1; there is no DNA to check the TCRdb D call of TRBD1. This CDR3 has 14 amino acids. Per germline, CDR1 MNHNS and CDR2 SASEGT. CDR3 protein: CASIPPDGGNEQFF.

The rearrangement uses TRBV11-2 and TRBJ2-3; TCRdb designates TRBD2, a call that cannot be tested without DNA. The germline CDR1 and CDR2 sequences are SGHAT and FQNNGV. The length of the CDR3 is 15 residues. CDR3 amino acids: CASSLRTPSTDTQYF. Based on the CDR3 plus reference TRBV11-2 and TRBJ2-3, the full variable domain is EAGVAQSPRYKIIEKRQSVAFWCNPISGHATLYWYQQILGQGPKLLIQFQNNGVVDDSQLPKDRFSAERLKGVDSTLKIQPAKLEDSAVYLCASSLRTPSTDTQYFGPGTRLTVL.

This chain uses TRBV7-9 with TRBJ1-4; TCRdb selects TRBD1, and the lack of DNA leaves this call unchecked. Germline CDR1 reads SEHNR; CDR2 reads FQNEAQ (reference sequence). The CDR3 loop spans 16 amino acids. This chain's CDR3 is CASSLLGPRGPEKLFF. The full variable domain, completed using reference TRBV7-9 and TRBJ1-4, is DTGVSQNPRHKITKRGQNVTFRCDPISEHNRLYWYRQTLGQGPEFLTYFQNEAQLEKSRLLSDRFSAERPKGSFSTLEIQRTEQGDSAMYLCASSLLGPRGPEKLFFGSGTQLSVL.

The chain's CDR3 is CASSLKGFGEQFF. This chain uses TRBV7-2 with TRBJ2-1. The CDR3 is 13 amino acids. The germline CDR1 and CDR2 sequences are SGHTA and FQGNSA.

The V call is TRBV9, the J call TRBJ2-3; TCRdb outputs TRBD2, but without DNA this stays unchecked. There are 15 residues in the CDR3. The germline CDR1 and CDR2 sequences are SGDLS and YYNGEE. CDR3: CASSRREGSTDTQYF. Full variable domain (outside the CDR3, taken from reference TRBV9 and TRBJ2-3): DSGVTQTPKHLITATGQRVTLRCSPRSGDLSVYWYQQSLDQGLQFLIQYYNGEERAKGNILERFSAQQFPDLHSELNLSSLELGDSALYFCASSRREGSTDTQYFGPGTRLTVL.

The CDR3 sequence: CASSQLTSGFTDTQYF. The V call is TRBV4-1, the J call TRBJ2-3; no DNA is available, so the TRBD2 call from TCRdb remains unchecked. Germline values: CDR1 MGHRA, CDR2 YSYEKL. The CDR3 covers 16 residues.

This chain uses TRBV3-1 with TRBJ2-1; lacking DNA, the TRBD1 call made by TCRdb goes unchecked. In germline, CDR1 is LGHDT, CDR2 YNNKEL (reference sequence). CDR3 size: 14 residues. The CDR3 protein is CASSHGTGGNEQFF.

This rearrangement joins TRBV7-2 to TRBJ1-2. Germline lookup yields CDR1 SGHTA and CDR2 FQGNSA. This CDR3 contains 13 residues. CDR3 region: CASSQTTQSDYTF.

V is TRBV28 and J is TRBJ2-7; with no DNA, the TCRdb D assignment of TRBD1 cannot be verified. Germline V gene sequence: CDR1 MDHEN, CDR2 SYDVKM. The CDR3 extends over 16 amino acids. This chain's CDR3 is CASSSETGGASGEQYF.

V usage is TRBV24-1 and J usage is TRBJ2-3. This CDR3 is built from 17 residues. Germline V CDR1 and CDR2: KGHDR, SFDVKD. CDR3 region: CATSDPMVSLGTDTQYF.

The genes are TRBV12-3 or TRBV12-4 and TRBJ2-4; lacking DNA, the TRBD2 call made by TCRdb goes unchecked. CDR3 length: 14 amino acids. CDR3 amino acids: CASSFLLGGNIQYF.

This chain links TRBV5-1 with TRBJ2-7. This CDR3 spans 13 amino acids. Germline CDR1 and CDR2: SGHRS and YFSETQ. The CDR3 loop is CASSLTGIYEQYF.

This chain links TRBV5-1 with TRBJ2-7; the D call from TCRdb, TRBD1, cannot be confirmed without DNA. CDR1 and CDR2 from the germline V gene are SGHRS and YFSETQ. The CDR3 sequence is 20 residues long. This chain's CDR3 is CASSRGTGGAESGSSYEQYF.

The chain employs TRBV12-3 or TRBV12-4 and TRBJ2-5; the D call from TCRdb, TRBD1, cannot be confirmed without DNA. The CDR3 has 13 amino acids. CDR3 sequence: CASSPDREETQYF.

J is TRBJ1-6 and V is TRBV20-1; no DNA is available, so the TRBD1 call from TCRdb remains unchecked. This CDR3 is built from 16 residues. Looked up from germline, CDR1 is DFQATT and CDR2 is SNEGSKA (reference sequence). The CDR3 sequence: CSAEPPRGALSLDLHF.

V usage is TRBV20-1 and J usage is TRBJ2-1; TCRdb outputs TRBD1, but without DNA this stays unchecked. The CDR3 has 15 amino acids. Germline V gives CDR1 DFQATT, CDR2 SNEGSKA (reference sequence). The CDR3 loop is CSVPGGAGAYNEQFF.

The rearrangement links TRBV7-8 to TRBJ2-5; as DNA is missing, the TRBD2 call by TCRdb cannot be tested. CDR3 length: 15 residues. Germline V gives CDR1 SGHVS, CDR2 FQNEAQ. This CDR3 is CASSLGGGPQETQYF.

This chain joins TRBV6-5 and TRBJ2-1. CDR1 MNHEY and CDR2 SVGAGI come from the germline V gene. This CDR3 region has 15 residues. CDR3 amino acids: CASRFTEGSYNEQFF.

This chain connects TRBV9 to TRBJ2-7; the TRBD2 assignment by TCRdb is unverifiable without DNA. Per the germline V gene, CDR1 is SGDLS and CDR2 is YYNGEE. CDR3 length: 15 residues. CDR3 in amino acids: CASSTLTGTSGEQYF.